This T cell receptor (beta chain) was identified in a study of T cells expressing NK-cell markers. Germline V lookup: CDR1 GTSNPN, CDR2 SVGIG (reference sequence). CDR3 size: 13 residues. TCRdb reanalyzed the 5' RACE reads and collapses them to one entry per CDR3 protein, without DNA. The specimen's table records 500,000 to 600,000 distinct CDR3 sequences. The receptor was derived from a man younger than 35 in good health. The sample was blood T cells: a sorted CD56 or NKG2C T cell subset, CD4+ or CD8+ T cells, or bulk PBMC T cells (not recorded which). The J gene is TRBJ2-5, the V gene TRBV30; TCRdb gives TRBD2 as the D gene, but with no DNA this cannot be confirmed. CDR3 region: CASTSDWKETQYF.